This T cell receptor beta chain came from a study of cytomegalovirus exposure and HLA in healthy donors. On the study more broadly: Later, an analysis reported that the 130 or so validation repertoires had used the same platform as the roughly 700 first-cohort repertoires. Study-wide results and limits: The study put 150 to 200 TCR beta chains on its list as cytomegalovirus-associated. There were a few CMV-associated chains whose specificity for CMV antigens was confirmed in vitro.

Concerning this clone itself: Its antigen is undetermined.

Trimming at V came to 2 bases and at J to 8 bases, leaving 4 bases not matched to a gene. Germline loops: CDR1 SGHDT, CDR2 YYEEEE. The length of the CDR3 is 14 residues. TCRdb's copy holds only in-frame clones and misses some; the assay was immunoSEQ multiplex PCR. Among 55,000 to 85,000 clones listed, about 95% were seen once. The sequence came from a woman aged 18-29 years in good health and CMV-seronegative. V is TRBV5-6 and J is TRBJ1-4; 9 bases match TRBD1. Source material: PBMCs. This CDR3 is CASSLQGAGEKLFF. The CDR3 nucleotides are TGTGCCAGCAGCTTACAGGGGGCTGGGGAAAAACTGTTTTTT.